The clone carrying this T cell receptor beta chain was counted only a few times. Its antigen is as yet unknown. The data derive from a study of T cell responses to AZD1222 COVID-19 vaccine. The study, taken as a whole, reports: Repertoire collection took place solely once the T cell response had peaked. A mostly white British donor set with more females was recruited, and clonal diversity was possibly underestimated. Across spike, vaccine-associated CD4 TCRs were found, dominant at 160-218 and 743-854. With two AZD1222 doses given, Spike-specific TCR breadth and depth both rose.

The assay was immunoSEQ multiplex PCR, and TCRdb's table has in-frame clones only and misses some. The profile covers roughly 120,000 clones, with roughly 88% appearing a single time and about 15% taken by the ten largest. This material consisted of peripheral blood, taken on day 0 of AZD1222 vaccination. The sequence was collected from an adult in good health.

CDR3 protein: CASSQGEVLANYGYTF. CDR3 nucleotide sequence: TGCGCCAGCAGCCAGGGGGAGGTTTTGGCTAACTATGGCTACACCTTC. V is TRBV4-3 and J is TRBJ1-2, with D perhaps TRBD1 (5 bases). V gave up 3 bases and J gave up 0 bases, with 14 bases separating them. This CDR3 has 16 residues. Germline CDR1 and CDR2: LGHNA and YSLEER.